The 23 T cell receptor beta chains below come from one sample, sequenced in a study of T cell responses to AZD1222 COVID-19 vaccine. Libraries were prepared by immunoSEQ multiplex PCR; TCRdb keeps only in-frame clonotypes and omits some of them. The sample holds some 100,000 clones; 85% to 90% are singletons and the top ten take 16%. The sequences come from peripheral blood, collected on day 0 of AZD1222 vaccination. The source of these receptors is an adult in good health.

The V gene is TRBV6-5, the J gene TRBJ1-3; no clear D gene. V was clipped by 4 bases and J by 0 bases, with 4 bases between them. This CDR3 spans 13 amino acids. The germline CDR1 and CDR2 sequences are MNHEY and SVGAGI. This CDR3 reads CASSWDSGNTIYF. CDR3 coding DNA: TGTGCCAGCAGTTGGGACTCTGGAAACACCATATATTTT.

This clone appeared a single time. The chain employs TRBV7-2 and TRBJ2-7, with a tentative D call TRBD1 (6 bases). Germline V lookup: CDR1 SGHTA, CDR2 FQGNSA. The CDR3 extends over 14 amino acids. The germline V and J ends were trimmed by 2 bases and 3 bases, with 11 bases remaining between them. The CDR3 protein is CASSLWGQDYEQYF. CDR3 sequence (DNA): TGTGCCAGCAGCTTATGGGGACAAGACTACGAGCAGTACTTC.

V and J are TRBV18 and TRBJ2-1, with D maybe TRBD2 (5 bases). The germline V gene encodes CDR1 KGHSH and CDR2 LQKENI. The CDR3 is 16 amino acids. With 6 bases removed from V and 8 bases from J, the gap between germline ends came to 23 bases. CDR3 bases: TGTGCCAGCTCGCCCCGCGAGTCGGGGTATGGGGATGAGCAGTTCTTC. This codes for CASSPRESGYGDEQFF.

The V gene is TRBV6-1, the J gene TRBJ2-1, with D perhaps matching TRBD1 (7 bases). V lost 2 bases, J lost 5 bases, and 19 bases lay in between. Germline CDR1 reads MNHNS; CDR2 reads SASEGT. This CDR3 contains 17 residues. The CDR3 here is CASSEQGGALTNNEQFF. For the CDR3, the DNA is TGTGCCAGCAGTGAACAGGGGGGAGCGCTCACAAACAATGAGCAGTTCTTC.

V gene TRBV6-2 or TRBV6-3 combines with J gene TRBJ2-1, with a weak D call TRBD2 (6 bases). Trimming took off 3 bases at V and 9 bases at J, with 18 bases between the two ends. The germline gives CDR1 MNHEY, CDR2 SVGEGT. The CDR3 totals 15 residues. The CDR3 reads CASSYPGRDRVEQFF. CDR3 in DNA: TGTGCCAGCAGTTATCCTGGGCGGGATAGGGTTGAGCAGTTCTTC.

J is TRBJ1-4 and V is TRBV6-5; D unresolved. Looked up from germline, CDR1 is MNHEY and CDR2 is SVGAGI. The CDR3 runs 15 residues. V was cut by 7 bases and J by 7 bases, with 19 bases left in between. The CDR3 sequence: CASNLPHLDGEKLFF. The CDR3 nucleotides read TGTGCCAGCAACCTACCTCACTTGGACGGTGAAAAACTGTTTTTT.

The chain has TRBV18 and TRBJ1-1; D uncertain. Trimming stripped 6 bases from V and 0 bases from J, with 8 bases between. There are 13 residues in the CDR3. CDR1 and CDR2 (germline): KGHSH, LQKENI. The CDR3 spells CASSPGLNTEAFF. DNA of the CDR3: TGTGCCAGCTCCCCCGGCCTGAACACTGAAGCTTTCTTT.

This rearrangement joins TRBV25-1 to TRBJ1-6; TRBD1 matches 11 bases. The CDR3 runs to 15 residues. Germline lookup yields CDR1 MGHDK and CDR2 SYGVNS. V lost 4 bases, J lost 10 bases, and 6 bases stayed unmatched. For the CDR3, the DNA is TGTGCCAGCAGTGGGTGGACAGGGGGCGAATCACCCCTCCACTTT. The encoded protein is CASSGWTGGESPLHF.

The chain has TRBV7-3 and TRBJ1-1, with a tentative D call TRBD1 (6 bases). This CDR3 has 14 residues. Deletions cut 4 bases from V and 4 bases from J, with 13 bases between. Germline V CDR1 and CDR2: SGHTA, FQGTGA. CDR3 in amino acids: CASSYQQGTTEAFF. CDR3 nucleotides: TGTGCCAGCAGCTATCAACAGGGTACCACTGAAGCTTTCTTT.

The V and J genes are TRBV27 and TRBJ1-5; D remains ambiguous. The germline V gene has CDR1 MNHEY and CDR2 SMNVEV (reference sequence). V dropped 2 bases and J dropped 4 bases, with 15 bases sitting between them. The CDR3 consists of 16 residues. Written as DNA, the CDR3 is TGTGCCAGCAGTTTAAAGGCTTGGGGATCTAATCAGCCCCAGCATTTT. It specifies CASSLKAWGSNQPQHF.

This rearrangement joins TRBV10-3 to TRBJ1-5; weak D call: TRBD1 (5 bases). V lost 0 bases and J 4 bases, leaving 13 bases between the germline ends. The CDR3 runs to 16 residues. From germline, CDR1 is ENHRY and CDR2 SYGVKD. In nucleotides, the CDR3 is TGTGCCATCAGTGAGTCGTCCGGGACGGATAATCAGCCCCAGCATTTT. It specifies CAISESSGTDNQPQHF.

The chain is built from TRBV18 and TRBJ1-4, with 7 bases identical to TRBD1. The germline V gene has CDR1 KGHSH and CDR2 LQKENI. J was trimmed by 3 bases and V by 3 bases; bases with no gene match: 4. This CDR3 is built from 15 residues. The CDR3 DNA follows: TGTGCCAGCTCACCTTTAACAGGGGCTAATGAAAAACTGTTTTTT. As protein: CASSPLTGANEKLFF.

The chain uses TRBV5-4 and TRBJ1-5; D is uncertain. Germline CDR1 and CDR2: SGHNT and YYREEE (reference sequence). The CDR3 runs 15 residues. The V end was cut by 0 bases, the J end by 2 bases, with 9 bases between. CDR3 DNA sequence: TGTGCCAGCAGCTTGGACGGGTCGGGCAATCAGCCCCAGCATTTT. Residues: CASSLDGSGNQPQHF.

The chain combines TRBV5-1 with TRBJ2-3; TRBD1 matches at 7 bases. Germline-derived CDR1 and CDR2 are SGHRS and YFSETQ. V was pared by 2 bases and J by 3 bases, with 9 bases of the junction left unmatched. This CDR3 is built from 16 residues. CDR3 region: CASSFVAGGRTDTQYF. CDR3 DNA: TGCGCCAGCAGCTTCGTAGCAGGGGGACGTACAGATACGCAGTATTTT.

The V call is TRBV11-2, the J call TRBJ1-1; D not certain. The CDR3 extends over 15 amino acids. CDR1 and CDR2 from the germline V gene are SGHAT and FQNNGV. V dropped 4 bases and J dropped 0 bases, with 12 bases sitting between them. DNA for the CDR3: TGTGCCAGCAGCTCCGTCTTAGGGCTGAACACTGAAGCTTTCTTT. The encoded protein is CASSSVLGLNTEAFF.

The CDR3 spells CASSLTENQPQHF. The CDR3 region has the DNA TGCGCCAGCAGCTTGACGGAAAATCAGCCCCAGCATTTT. V is TRBV5-1 and J is TRBJ1-5; no reliable D call. The germline V gene encodes CDR1 SGHRS and CDR2 YFSETQ. The CDR3 extends over 13 amino acids. Between the trimmed V and J ends, which lost 1 base and 4 bases, there was a span of 6 bases.

V and J are TRBV6-2 or TRBV6-3 and TRBJ2-2; D is possibly TRBD1 (6 bases). Trimming shortened V by 5 bases and J by 1 base, and 8 bases separated the two germline ends. The length of the CDR3 is 14 residues. Germline assignment: CDR1 MNHEY and CDR2 SVGEGT. The CDR3 protein is CASSRQVNTGELFF. CDR3 nucleotides: TGTGCCAGCAGTCGACAGGTGAACACCGGGGAGCTGTTTTTT.

This rearrangement joins TRBV4-2 to TRBJ2-3; 7 bases fit TRBD2. Germline lookup yields CDR1 LGHNA and CDR2 YNFKEQ. This CDR3 comprises 17 residues. With 1 base clipped from V and 2 bases from J, the junction kept 9 bases outside the gene matches. The CDR3 sequence: CASSQVTAGSPTDTQYF. CDR3 in DNA: TGTGCCAGCAGCCAAGTAACAGCGGGATCACCCACAGATACGCAGTATTTT.

The V call is TRBV27, the J call TRBJ1-4, with D possibly matching TRBD1 (5 bases). Trimming shortened V by 6 bases and J by 7 bases, and 18 bases separated the two germline ends. Germline V gives CDR1 MNHEY, CDR2 SMNVEV (reference sequence). This CDR3 has 15 residues. CDR3 loop: CASSGKGRPGEKLFF. Written as DNA, the CDR3 is TGTGCCAGCAGCGGAAAGGGGAGGCCGGGTGAAAAACTGTTTTTT.

The chain employs TRBV11-2 and TRBJ2-3, with D unclear. Deletions cut 0 bases from V and 4 bases from J, with 5 bases between. The CDR3 contains 13 residues. CDR1 is SGHAT and CDR2 is FQNNGV in the germline V gene. The CDR3 DNA is TGTGCCAGCAGCTTAGATACCTCAGATACGCAGTATTTT. Residues: CASSLDTSDTQYF.

The chain employs TRBV5-1 and TRBJ2-1, with TRBD1 as a possible D gene (6 bases). This CDR3 spans 13 amino acids. V was trimmed by 4 bases and J by 5 bases, leaving 10 bases between them. CDR1 and CDR2 from the germline V gene are SGHRS and YFSETQ. Here the CDR3 reads CASSITGHNEQFF. CDR3 DNA: TGCGCCAGCAGCATTACAGGGCACAATGAGCAGTTCTTC.

This clone was observed a handful of times. DNA for the CDR3: TGTGCCAGTAGTATAGTTTACAGGACCTCCACCTACGAGCAGTACTTC. This translates into CASSIVYRTSTYEQYF. The chain carries TRBV19 and TRBJ2-7; D possibly corresponds to TRBD1 (5 bases). The V and J ends lost 1 base and 2 bases respectively, with 15 bases between them. The germline V gene encodes CDR1 LNHDA and CDR2 SQIVND (reference sequence). The CDR3 contains 16 residues.

This chain uses TRBV5-1 with TRBJ1-2; no definite D call. Germline V lookup: CDR1 SGHRS, CDR2 YFSETQ. Between the trimmed V and J ends, which lost 2 bases and 3 bases, there was a span of 11 bases. CDR3 length: 14 amino acids. This CDR3 is CASSLDGQDYGYTF. As DNA, the CDR3 is TGCGCCAGCAGCTTAGACGGGCAGGACTATGGCTACACCTTC.